The 26 T cell receptor beta chains below were found in one sample sequenced in a study of T cells after yellow fever vaccination. TCRdb independently ran MiXCR on the 5' RACE reads; one entry per CDR3 protein. Of 450,000 to 600,000 distinct CDR3 sequences listed, approximately 16% are singletons. Sample: PBMCs, taken roughly 5 days after the first yellow fever vaccination. These TCRs come from a man aged 18 to 30 who received the YFV17D yellow fever vaccine.

J is TRBJ1-1 and V is TRBV4-3; no reliable D call. The V end lost 1 base, the J end lost 8 bases, and 8 bases lay between the germline ends. This CDR3 has 12 residues. Germline V lookup: CDR1 LGHNA, CDR2 YSLEER. As DNA, the CDR3 is TGCGCCAGCAGCCAAGGGTCCGGAGAAGCTTTCTTT. Translation: CASSQGSGEAFF.

The chain links TRBV27 to TRBJ1-2, with D possibly being TRBD1 (6 bases). Germline CDR1 MNHEY, CDR2 SMNVEV (reference sequence). The CDR3 length is 18 residues. The germline V and J ends were trimmed by 8 bases and 0 bases, with 25 bases remaining between them. CDR3: CASGSPGTPKGPNYGYTF. The CDR3 DNA reads as TGTGCCAGCGGGTCTCCCGGGACACCAAAGGGTCCTAACTATGGCTACACCTTC.

The V gene is TRBV7-2, the J gene TRBJ2-2; either TRBD1 or TRBD2 may supply D (6 bases each). The CDR3 contains 17 residues. Germline lookup yields CDR1 SGHTA and CDR2 FQGNSA. The V and J ends lost 5 bases and 2 bases respectively, with 18 bases between them. The CDR3 nucleotides are TGTGCCAGCAGCATAAACCACGGGGGCGCAAACACCGGGGAGCTGTTTTTT. Its translation is CASSINHGGANTGELFF.

The chain joins TRBV19 to TRBJ1-5; a possible D gene is TRBD1 (6 bases). This CDR3 comprises 13 residues. Trimming cost V 4 bases and J 5 bases, with 9 bases left between them. Germline CDR1 LNHDA, CDR2 SQIVND (reference sequence). This CDR3 is CASSNTGYQPQHF. The CDR3 nucleotides are TGTGCCAGTAGTAATACAGGGTATCAGCCCCAGCATTTT.

There are a few counts of this clonotype. The genes are TRBV14 and TRBJ2-1; 8 bases agree with TRBD2. This CDR3 spans 19 amino acids. J gave up 1 base and V 4 bases, and 15 bases lay outside the gene matches. The germline V gene encodes CDR1 SGHDN and CDR2 FVKESK. DNA for the CDR3: TGTGCCAGCAGCCCCCCCCCGCGGGGGGCCATTTCTTCCTACAATGAGCAGTTCTTC. The encoded protein is CASSPPPRGAISSYNEQFF. The variable domain in full, with the rest retrieved from reference TRBV14 and TRBJ2-1, is EAGVTQFPSHSVIEKGQTVTLRCDPISGHDNLYWYRRVMGKEIKFLLHFVKESKQDESGMPNNRFLAERTGGTYSTLKVQPAELEDSGVYFCASSPPPRGAISSYNEQFFGPGTRLTVL.

This clonotype was observed at least ten times. J is TRBJ2-1 and V is TRBV10-3, with TRBD2 matching over 11 bases. CDR1 is ENHRY and CDR2 is SYGVKD in the germline V gene. The length of the CDR3 is 18 residues. The V and J ends lost 7 bases and 1 base, in that order; junction bases with no gene match: 12. The CDR3 DNA reads TGTGCCATCAAGGGCCCTAGCGGGGGGCGACTTTCCTACAATGAGCAGTTCTTC. This sequence encodes CAIKGPSGGRLSYNEQFF.

The chain combines TRBV18 with TRBJ2-3; the D gene is possibly TRBD2 (5 bases). Per the germline V gene, CDR1 is KGHSH and CDR2 is LQKENI. The V and J ends lost 3 bases and 0 bases respectively, with 19 bases between them. The CDR3 contains 18 residues. In DNA, the CDR3 is TGTGCCAGCTCACCTCGCCAGGACTTGCGAACTAGCACAGATACGCAGTATTTT. Translating gives CASSPRQDLRTSTDTQYF.

The chain carries TRBV20-1 and TRBJ2-2; D perhaps matches TRBD1 (5 bases). The CDR3 has 15 residues. The germline CDR1 and CDR2 sequences are DFQATT and SNEGSKA (reference sequence). Trimming left V 3 bases short and J 4 bases short, with 15 bases between. The CDR3 protein is CSARIAGRGTGELFF. CDR3 DNA sequence: TGCAGTGCTAGGATTGCAGGGCGTGGCACCGGGGAGCTGTTTTTT.

The chain has TRBV6-5 and TRBJ1-3; the D is unclear. Trimming took off 0 bases at V and 4 bases at J, with 10 bases between the two ends. Germline CDR1 is MNHEY and CDR2 is SVGAGI. This CDR3 spans 15 amino acids. The CDR3 region has the DNA TGTGCCAGCAGTTACTCGAAGGGCTCGGGAAACACCATATATTTT. Its translation is CASSYSKGSGNTIYF.

The CDR3 coding sequence is TGCGCCAGCAGCTTGGATTACAGGGGCGCGAAAACTGAAGCTTTCTTT. The encoded protein is CASSLDYRGAKTEAFF. The J gene is TRBJ1-1, the V gene TRBV5-1, with TRBD1 matching over 7 bases. CDR3 length: 16 residues. Per germline, CDR1 SGHRS and CDR2 YFSETQ. V lost 0 bases, J lost 5 bases, and 10 bases stayed unmatched.

The genes are TRBV7-9 and TRBJ1-6; 8 nucleotides match TRBD1. This CDR3 contains 15 residues. V lost 0 bases, J lost 9 bases, and 4 bases stayed unmatched. Germline values: CDR1 SEHNR, CDR2 FQNEAQ (reference sequence). The CDR3 DNA sequence: TGTGCCAGCAGCTTAGCCTCGGGACAGGTTTCACCCCTCCACTTT. The encoded protein is CASSLASGQVSPLHF.

The chain recombines TRBV6-2 or TRBV6-3 with TRBJ2-5, with TRBD2 identical over 9 bases. CDR1 and CDR2 from the germline V gene are MNHEY and SVGEGT. The CDR3 spans 16 residues. Germline trimming cut 2 bases from V and 3 bases from J; bases unmatched to any gene: 7. The CDR3 bases are TGTGCCAGCAGTTACCGTCCTAGCGGGAAGAAAGAGACCCAGTACTTC. Translated, it gives CASSYRPSGKKETQYF.

The CDR3 DNA sequence: TGTGCCAGCAGCCGCCGGACAGGGGGCCGCACAGATACGCAGTATTTT. Translated: CASSRRTGGRTDTQYF. This chain uses TRBV3-1 with TRBJ2-3; 11 bases agree with TRBD1. The germline gives CDR1 LGHDT, CDR2 YNNKEL (reference sequence). Trimming at V came to 4 bases and at J to 1 base, leaving 4 bases not matched to a gene. This CDR3 region has 16 residues.

As regards this clonotype: One junction end disagrees with the germline gene, perhaps due to a read error. The CDR3 region is CASSPQGQETQYF. The CDR3 DNA follows: TGTGCCAGCTCCCCACAGGGCCAAGAGACCCAGTACTTC. This chain joins TRBV18 and TRBJ2-5; weak D call: TRBD1 (6 bases). There are 13 residues in the CDR3. Looked up from germline, CDR1 is KGHSH and CDR2 is LQKENI.

This clonotype was detected a few times. The chain couples TRBV7-9 to TRBJ1-5, with D uncertain. Germline lookup yields CDR1 SEHNR and CDR2 FQNEAQ (reference sequence). The V and J ends lost 3 bases and 5 bases respectively, with 8 bases between them. This CDR3 has 13 residues. The CDR3 here is CASSFFGDQPQHF. The CDR3 DNA reads as TGTGCCAGCAGCTTTTTTGGGGATCAGCCCCAGCATTTT.

The V and J genes are TRBV5-1 and TRBJ2-3, with 7 nucleotides matching TRBD2. The germline CDR1 and CDR2 sequences are SGHRS and YFSETQ. After removal of 6 bases from V and 1 base from J, the junction contained 5 bases not matched to a gene. The CDR3 totals 14 residues. This CDR3 reads CASIGGGGTDTQYF. Here the CDR3 DNA reads TGCGCCAGCATCGGCGGGGGAGGCACAGATACGCAGTATTTT.

Written as DNA, the CDR3 is TGCGCCAGCAGCTTGGCGCTACAGGGGGGAGAGACCCAGTACTTC. Encoded protein: CASSLALQGGETQYF. The chain couples TRBV5-1 to TRBJ2-5, with 8 bases fitting TRBD1. V trimming: 0 bases; J trimming: 4 bases; junction bases outside the gene matches: 5. Per germline, CDR1 SGHRS and CDR2 YFSETQ. The CDR3 runs 15 residues.

This clonotype was seen a handful of times. V and J are TRBV4-3 and TRBJ2-2; D assignment may be TRBD1 or TRBD2 (6 bases each). V lost 4 bases to trimming and J lost 6 bases, with 18 bases between them. This CDR3 has 16 residues. Germline CDR1 is LGHNA and CDR2 is YSLEER. CDR3 sequence (DNA): TGCGCCAGCAGCCGTTGGGGGCCCACGGGGGCCGGGGAGCTGTTTTTT. This translates into CASSRWGPTGAGELFF.

The CDR3 loop reads CASSQLQGRQETQYF. As DNA, the CDR3 is TGTGCCAGCAGCCAACTACAGGGCCGACAAGAGACCCAGTACTTC. The chain recombines TRBV3-1 with TRBJ2-5, with D possibly TRBD1 on 6 matching bases. This CDR3 has 15 amino acids. CDR1 and CDR2 (germline): LGHDT, YNNKEL (reference sequence). The V gene lost 2 bases and the J gene lost 2 bases, with 12 bases spanning the gap.

The chain links TRBV7-2 to TRBJ1-1; no definite D call. The CDR3 totals 13 residues. Trimming stripped 3 bases from V and 5 bases from J, with 10 bases between. Germline V lookup: CDR1 SGHTA, CDR2 FQGNSA. The CDR3: CASSLDRQTEAFF. The CDR3 nucleotides are TGTGCCAGCAGCTTGGACCGGCAGACTGAAGCTTTCTTT.

This clonotype was seen a handful of times. The V gene is TRBV7-2, the J gene TRBJ1-2; perhaps TRBD1 as D (5 bases). The CDR3 is 14 residues long. Germline values: CDR1 SGHTA, CDR2 FQGNSA. Trimming removed 7 bases at V and 0 bases at J, with 12 bases between. CDR3 nucleotide sequence: TGTGCCAGCACCTTTGGGGGGGCTAACTATGGCTACACCTTC. This codes for CASTFGGANYGYTF.

Only a few counts were recorded for this clonotype. V gene TRBV5-1 combines with J gene TRBJ2-7; 7 bases match TRBD1. V gave up 2 bases and J gave up 6 bases; unmatched junction bases: 8. The germline V gene has CDR1 SGHRS and CDR2 YFSETQ. CDR3 length equals 14 residues. In DNA, the CDR3 is TGCGCCAGCAGCTTCCAACAGGGGTCGGGCGAGCAGTACTTC. It specifies CASSFQQGSGEQYF.

This clonotype was detected only a few times. This chain connects TRBV6-5 to TRBJ2-3, with 7 bases aligning to TRBD2. Trimming took 4 bases from V and 6 from J; bases not matched to a gene: 10. This CDR3 contains 15 residues. Germline CDR1 MNHEY, CDR2 SVGAGI. The CDR3 DNA is TGTGCCAGCAGTTCACTAGCGACTCCCCGGGATACGCAGTATTTT. The encoded protein is CASSSLATPRDTQYF.

This clonotype has at least ten counts. This chain joins TRBV7-3 and TRBJ1-1, with D possibly matching TRBD1 (5 bases). Looked up from germline, CDR1 is SGHTA and CDR2 is FQGTGA. CDR3 size: 14 residues. The V gene lost 1 base and the J gene lost 2 bases, with 8 bases spanning the gap. The CDR3 protein is CASSLIGGNTEAFF. The CDR3 nucleotides read TGTGCCAGCAGCTTAATTGGGGGTAACACTGAAGCTTTCTTT.

V is TRBV5-1 and J is TRBJ2-1; no clear D. The germline V gene encodes CDR1 SGHRS and CDR2 YFSETQ. The CDR3 is 15 residues long. V was cut by 1 base and J by 3 bases, with 11 bases left in between. This chain's CDR3 is CASSLTVSYYNEQFF. The CDR3 coding sequence is TGCGCCAGCAGCTTGACCGTGTCCTACTACAATGAGCAGTTCTTC.

This clonotype has only a few counts. This chain links TRBV6-1 with TRBJ2-3; D gene unclear. This CDR3 is 17 amino acids long. CDR1 is MNHNS and CDR2 is SASEGT in the germline V gene. V lost 0 bases and J lost 0, with 13 bases in between. The DNA for the CDR3 is TGTGCCAGCAGTGAAGCGCTTGGGTTTCCAAGCACAGATACGCAGTATTTT. Translating it yields CASSEALGFPSTDTQYF.